A single sample is the source of the 19 T cell receptor beta chains below, sequenced in a study of lymphopenia after photon versus proton radiotherapy. Libraries were prepared by immunoSEQ multiplex PCR; TCRdb keeps only in-frame clonotypes and omits some of them. Of about 68,000 clones listed, around 90% are singletons. Sequenced here: peripheral blood, sampled from a patient treated with photon-based radiotherapy. The receptor set was obtained from a woman in her seventies with pancreatic cancer.

This chain joins TRBV15 and TRBJ1-4; D may be TRBD1 (5 bases). CDR1 and CDR2 (germline): LNHNV, YYDKDF (reference sequence). The V end lost 0 bases, the J end lost 8 bases, and 10 bases lay between the germline ends. CDR3 length: 14 amino acids. The CDR3 sequence: CATSREGGKEKLFF. In DNA, the CDR3 is TGTGCCACCAGCAGAGAGGGGGGGAAGGAAAAACTGTTTTTT.

The chain links TRBV6-5 to TRBJ2-7; D gene unclear. The germline V and J ends were trimmed by 4 bases and 4 bases, with 14 bases remaining between them. The CDR3 runs 14 residues. Germline V gene data show CDR1 as MNHEY and CDR2 as SVGAGI. The CDR3 nucleotides read TGTGCCAGCAGTTCTATCCGGGTCTCGTACGAGCAGTACTTC. Protein sequence: CASSSIRVSYEQYF.

This CDR3 reads CASSSPSPGDTDTQYF. The CDR3 bases are TGTGCCAGCAGCAGCCCGAGTCCGGGGGACACAGATACGCAGTATTTT. The rearrangement joins TRBV28 to TRBJ2-3, with D perhaps matching TRBD2 (6 bases). From germline, CDR1 is MDHEN and CDR2 SYDVKM. The V end lost 6 bases, the J end lost 2 bases, and 18 bases lay between the germline ends. The CDR3 consists of 16 residues.

The genes are TRBV6-4 and TRBJ2-1; either TRBD1 or TRBD2 may supply D (5 bases each). The CDR3 is 19 amino acids. V was shortened by 8 bases and J by 10 bases, with 36 bases between the two germline ends. Germline CDR1 reads MRHNA; CDR2 reads SNTAGT. The CDR3 coding sequence is TGTGCCAGCGGGGGAAAAACCCAATCCGGGACCAAGACCATAGAGGAGCAGTTCTTC. Amino acids: CASGGKTQSGTKTIEEQFF.

The gene calls are TRBV19 and TRBJ1-2, with 7 bases aligning to TRBD1. The CDR3 spans 14 residues. Per germline, CDR1 LNHDA and CDR2 SQIVND (reference sequence). J gave up 5 bases and V 10 bases, and 13 bases lay outside the gene matches. The CDR3 sequence is CATSPEGAGYGYTF. CDR3 DNA sequence: TGTGCCACCTCTCCCGAGGGGGCAGGGTATGGCTACACCTTC.

The chain couples TRBV12-5 to TRBJ2-7; maybe TRBD2 (5 bases). Germline V CDR1 and CDR2: LGHNT, FRNRAP. V lost 11 bases to trimming and J lost 1 base, with 9 bases between them. This CDR3 spans 11 amino acids. CDR3 in amino acids: CASGVSYEQYF. The CDR3 region has the DNA TGTGCTTCCGGGGTGTCCTACGAGCAGTACTTC. The whole variable domain, remainder taken from reference TRBV12-5 and TRBJ2-7, is DARVTQTPRHKVTEMGQEVTMRCQPILGHNTVFWYRQTMMQGLELLAYFRNRAPLDDSGMPKDRFSAEMPDATLATLKIQPSEPRDSAVYFCASGVSYEQYFGPGTRLTVT.

In DNA form, the CDR3 reads TGTGCCAGCAGCCCTACAGCCCGCGCGTCCTACGAGCAGTACTTC. Protein: CASSPTARASYEQYF. The genes are TRBV7-9 and TRBJ2-7; no clear D. Germline CDR1 and CDR2: SEHNR and FQNEAQ (reference sequence). V dropped 5 bases and J dropped 1 base, with 15 bases sitting between them. This CDR3 has 15 residues.

This chain uses TRBV15 with TRBJ2-5; TRBD1 matches at 9 bases. With 3 bases clipped from V and 7 bases from J, the junction kept 6 bases outside the gene matches. CDR1 and CDR2 (germline): LNHNV, YYDKDF (reference sequence). This CDR3 contains 14 residues. The CDR3 protein is CATSSTGGVRTQYF. For the CDR3, the DNA is TGTGCCACCAGCAGTACAGGGGGCGTAAGGACCCAGTACTTC.

J is TRBJ2-3 and V is TRBV10-3, with a weak D call TRBD1 (6 bases). The CDR3 contains 15 residues. V lost 1 base and J lost 1, with 9 bases in between. The germline V gene encodes CDR1 ENHRY and CDR2 SYGVKD. CDR3 in DNA: TGTGCCATCAGTGAGTTAGGGGGAGGCACAGATACGCAGTATTTT. It translates to CAISELGGGTDTQYF.

CDR3 nucleotides: TGCAGCGTTTCGAGGGCCGGGTTGGGAGAAAAACTGTTTTTT. Translated: CSVSRAGLGEKLFF. V usage is TRBV29-1 and J usage is TRBJ1-4; no firm D call. The ends were cut back, 5 bases at V and 8 bases at J, with 18 bases in the middle. There are 14 residues in the CDR3. The germline V gene encodes CDR1 SQVTM and CDR2 ANQGSEA.

The chain combines TRBV7-2 with TRBJ1-5, with 9 nucleotides matching TRBD1. The germline gives CDR1 SGHTA, CDR2 FQGNSA. J was trimmed by 5 bases and V by 5 bases; bases with no gene match: 4. CDR3 length: 14 amino acids. CDR3 sequence (DNA): TGTGCCAGCAGCGCGGGACAGGGCCATCAGCCCCAGCATTTT. Its translation: CASSAGQGHQPQHF.

V usage is TRBV28 and J usage is TRBJ1-2; possibly TRBD1 for D (6 bases). The V end lost 6 bases, the J end lost 2 bases, and 16 bases lay between the germline ends. The CDR3 is 15 amino acids. Germline V CDR1 and CDR2: MDHEN, SYDVKM. The chain's CDR3 is CASRGRDIGNYGYTF. The CDR3 nucleotides are TGTGCCAGCAGGGGGAGGGACATTGGGAACTATGGCTACACCTTC.

CDR3 residues: CASSRDRESSYEQYF. In DNA, the CDR3 is TGCGCCAGCAGCCGGGACAGGGAGAGCTCCTACGAGCAGTACTTC. V gene TRBV5-1 combines with J gene TRBJ2-7, with 9 bases that match TRBD1. The V and J ends lost 4 bases and 0 bases, in that order; junction bases with no gene match: 5. This CDR3 is 15 amino acids long. CDR1 and CDR2 from the germline V gene are SGHRS and YFSETQ.

The chain links TRBV11-1 to TRBJ2-3; D is ambiguous. The CDR3 is 13 residues long. The V and J ends lost 8 bases and 1 base respectively, with 10 bases between them. CDR1 and CDR2 from the germline V gene are SGHAT and FQDESV (reference sequence). The CDR3 sequence is CASARPGTDTQYF. The CDR3 DNA sequence: TGTGCCAGCGCCCGGCCGGGCACAGATACGCAGTATTTT.

This clone was seen once. The rearrangement joins TRBV7-8 to TRBJ1-5; the match to TRBD1 covers 7 bases. This CDR3 is built from 16 residues. The trim removed 5 bases at V and 7 bases at J, leaving 14 bases unmatched. CDR1 is SGHVS, CDR2 FQNEAQ, per germline. CDR3 in amino acids: CASSQNRDSLGQPQHF. CDR3 coding DNA: TGTGCCAGCAGCCAGAACCGGGACAGTCTAGGACAGCCCCAGCATTTT.

V usage is TRBV5-4 and J usage is TRBJ2-5, with D tentatively TRBD1 (6 bases). Trimming pared 0 bases from V and 3 bases from J, leaving 18 bases between. Germline CDR1 is SGHNT and CDR2 is YYREEE (reference sequence). The CDR3 length is 17 residues. DNA for the CDR3: TGTGCCAGCAGCTTGGGGAGGTCTGGGGGCGGAAAAGAGACCCAGTACTTC. It is translated as CASSLGRSGGGKETQYF.

The chain is built from TRBV4-3 and TRBJ2-2, with 7 nucleotides matching TRBD1. V lost 0 bases and J lost 5; bases outside the gene matches: 12. Looked up from germline, CDR1 is LGHNA and CDR2 is YSLEER. The CDR3 contains 18 residues. The CDR3 loop reads CASSQDLTDRVGTGELFF. The CDR3 DNA reads as TGCGCCAGCAGCCAAGATCTCACAGACAGGGTTGGAACCGGGGAGCTGTTTTTT.

V and J are TRBV27 and TRBJ1-1; no firm D call. Per germline, CDR1 MNHEY and CDR2 SMNVEV (reference sequence). The CDR3 is made up of 14 amino acids. V was cut by 3 bases and J by 3 bases, with 11 bases left in between. The DNA for the CDR3 is TGTGCCAGCAGTTTCCGGGGAAAATACACTGAAGCTTTCTTT. Encoded protein: CASSFRGKYTEAFF.

The chain couples TRBV29-1 to TRBJ2-7, with D perhaps TRBD2 (6 bases). V lost 4 bases, J lost 3 bases, and 10 bases lay in between. The germline CDR1 and CDR2 sequences are SQVTM and ANQGSEA. The CDR3 is 12 residues long. The CDR3 reads CSVGAGIYEQYF. The CDR3 DNA is TGCAGCGTTGGGGCGGGGATCTACGAGCAGTACTTC.